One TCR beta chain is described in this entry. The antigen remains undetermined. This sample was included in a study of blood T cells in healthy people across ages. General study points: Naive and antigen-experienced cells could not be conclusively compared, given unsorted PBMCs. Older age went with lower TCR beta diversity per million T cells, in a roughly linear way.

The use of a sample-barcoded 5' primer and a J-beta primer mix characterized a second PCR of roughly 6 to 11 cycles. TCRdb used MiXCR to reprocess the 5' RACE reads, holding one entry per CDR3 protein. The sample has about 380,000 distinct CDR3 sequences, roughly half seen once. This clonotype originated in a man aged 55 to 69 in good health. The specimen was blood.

The chain's CDR3 is CSADRGGYEQYF. In nucleotides, the CDR3 is TGCAGTGCTGACAGGGGGGGCTACGAGCAGTACTTC. The chain combines TRBV20-1 with TRBJ2-4; the match to TRBD1 covers 9 bases. The J call may be mistaken, given a closer DNA end match to TRBJ2-7. Looked up from germline, CDR1 is DFQATT and CDR2 is SNEGSKA (reference sequence). The CDR3 spans 12 residues.